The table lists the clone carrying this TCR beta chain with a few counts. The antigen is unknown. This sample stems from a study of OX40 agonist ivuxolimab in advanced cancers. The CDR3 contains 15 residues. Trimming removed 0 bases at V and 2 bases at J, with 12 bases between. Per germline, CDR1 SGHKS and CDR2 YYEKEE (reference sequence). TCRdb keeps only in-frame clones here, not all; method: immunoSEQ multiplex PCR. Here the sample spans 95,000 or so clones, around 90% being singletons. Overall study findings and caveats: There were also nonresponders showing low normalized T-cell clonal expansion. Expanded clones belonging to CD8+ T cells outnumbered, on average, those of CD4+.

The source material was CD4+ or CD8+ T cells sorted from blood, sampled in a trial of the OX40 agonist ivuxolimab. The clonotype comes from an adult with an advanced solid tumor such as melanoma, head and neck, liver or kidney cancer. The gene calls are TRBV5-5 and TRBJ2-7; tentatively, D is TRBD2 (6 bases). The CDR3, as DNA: TGTGCCAGCAGCTTGGCGGGCGGGGACCCCTACGAGCAGTACTTC. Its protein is CASSLAGGDPYEQYF.